The 15 T cell receptor beta chains reported below all come from one sample, sequenced in a study of shared clonotypes between healthy human individuals. Some clones are missing from TCRdb's copy, which holds only in-frame ones; the method was immunoSEQ multiplex PCR. The repertoire includes over 2 million clones, about nine tenths of them detected once, and more than 0.35% sits in the top ten. Source material: naive CD4+ T cells from PBMCs. Subset described: CD45RA+ positively selected. These receptors were obtained from a man between 18 and 35 years old in good health. Some clones in this sample may be carry-over from other donors' samples.

This sequence joins TRBV4-2 and TRBJ2-5; D is unresolved. The CDR3 runs to 14 residues. The V gene lost 0 bases and the J gene lost 10 bases, with 15 bases spanning the gap. Germline lookup yields CDR1 LGHNA and CDR2 YNFKEQ. CDR3 bases: TGTGCCAGCAGCCAAGAATCTGGGTTGATTGACCAGTACTTC. Protein product: CASSQESGLIDQYF.

Note on this clone: The sample holds other DNA sequences that translate to the same CDR3. The chain recombines TRBV6-5 with TRBJ1-2; D perhaps matches TRBD1 (6 bases). V lost 2 bases and J 4 bases, leaving 14 bases between the germline ends. The germline CDR1 and CDR2 sequences are MNHEY and SVGAGI. The CDR3 extends over 15 amino acids. The CDR3 spells CASSYQGRGGYGYTF. The DNA of the CDR3 is TGTGCCAGCAGTTACCAGGGCAGGGGTGGCTATGGCTACACCTTC.

The V gene is TRBV5-1, the J gene TRBJ2-5, with 8 bases aligning to TRBD1. The V gene end was trimmed by 0 bases and the J gene end by 5 bases; junction bases not matched to a gene: 15. Looked up from germline, CDR1 is SGHRS and CDR2 is YFSETQ. The CDR3 extends over 18 amino acids. The CDR3 loop is CASSLVGAGGGHRETQYF. In nucleotides, the CDR3 is TGCGCCAGCAGCTTGGTCGGGGCAGGGGGCGGCCACAGGGAGACCCAGTACTTC.

The V gene is TRBV7-3, the J gene TRBJ2-3, with TRBD2 as a possible D gene (5 bases). V was cut by 5 bases and J by 8 bases, with 26 bases left in between. CDR1 is SGHTA and CDR2 is FQGTGA in the germline V gene. This CDR3 is 17 amino acids long. The CDR3 reads CASSLQGLADTTSTQYF. The CDR3 region has the DNA TGTGCCAGCAGCCTCCAAGGTCTAGCTGATACCACCAGTACGCAGTATTTT.

This chain links TRBV14 with TRBJ1-4; TRBD1 aligns across 7 bases. This CDR3 region has 16 residues. Losses at the gene ends were 4 bases for V and 5 bases for J; bases not matched to a gene: 10. From germline, CDR1 is SGHDN and CDR2 FVKESK. This CDR3 is CASSLSWGQKNEKLFF. Written as DNA, the CDR3 is TGTGCCAGCAGCCTGTCATGGGGACAGAAAAATGAAAAACTGTTTTTT.

This chain joins TRBV28 and TRBJ2-7; possibly TRBD1 or TRBD2 for D (5 bases each). Trimming took off 4 bases at V and 2 bases at J, with 24 bases between the two ends. Germline V gives CDR1 MDHEN, CDR2 SYDVKM. The CDR3 extends over 18 amino acids. CDR3 sequence (DNA): TGTGCCAGCAGTTCTGGACACCCCGGGGTTTGGGGCACCTACGAGCAGTACTTC. Residues: CASSSGHPGVWGTYEQYF.

The chain carries TRBV27 and TRBJ2-2; 7 positions match TRBD1. J lost 3 bases, V lost 6 bases, and 10 bases had no gene match. The CDR3 spans 16 residues. Germline-derived CDR1 and CDR2 are MNHEY and SMNVEV (reference sequence). The CDR3 nucleotides read TGTGCCAGCAGCCCCGGGAAGGGGGCGGACACCGGGGAGCTGTTTTTT. This codes for CASSPGKGADTGELFF.

The table lists this clone with a count of one. The chain links TRBV4-2 to TRBJ2-4, with 9 bases matching TRBD2. Germline lookup yields CDR1 LGHNA and CDR2 YNFKEQ. The trim removed 3 bases at V and 0 bases at J, leaving 6 bases unmatched. The CDR3 contains 17 residues. CDR3 in amino acids: CASSQWTSDIAKNIQYF. In DNA form, the CDR3 reads TGTGCCAGCAGCCAGTGGACTAGCGACATAGCCAAAAACATTCAGTACTTC.

The chain recombines TRBV15 with TRBJ1-1; maybe TRBD1 (5 bases). The V gene's germline CDR1 is LNHNV and CDR2 YYDKDF (reference sequence). V lost 0 bases to trimming and J lost 5 bases, with 22 bases between them. The CDR3 sequence is 18 residues long. The CDR3 DNA follows: TGTGCCACCAGCAGAGATCTCGGGGGGTTGGAGGAAAGGACTGAAGCTTTCTTT. Translated, it gives CATSRDLGGLEERTEAFF.

The chain combines TRBV7-9 with TRBJ1-5, with TRBD1 as a possible D gene (6 bases). Germline loops: CDR1 SEHNR, CDR2 FQNEAQ (reference sequence). The CDR3 is 14 residues long. Trimming left V 6 bases short and J 2 bases short, with 11 bases between. The CDR3 bases are TGTGCCAGCAGACCAGCAGGGGGCAATCAGCCCCAGCATTTT. This translates into CASRPAGGNQPQHF.

The rearrangement joins TRBV5-1 to TRBJ1-3; TRBD1 might be the D (6 bases). Trimming removed 4 bases at V and 2 bases at J, with 22 bases between. The CDR3 totals 18 residues. Germline V gene sequence: CDR1 SGHRS, CDR2 YFSETQ. The CDR3 coding sequence is TGCGCCAGCAGCCCAAGAGGGGGATCCTTGGGCGCTGGAAACACCATATATTTT. Translated, it gives CASSPRGGSLGAGNTIYF. The complete variable domain, with remaining parts taken from reference TRBV5-1 and TRBJ1-3, reads KAGVTQTPRYLIKTRGQQVTLSCSPISGHRSVSWYQQTPGQGLQFLFEYFSETQRNKGNFPGRFSGRQFSNSRSEMNVSTLELGDSALYLCASSPRGGSLGAGNTIYFGEGSWLTVV.

With respect to this clone: Other nucleotide sequences in the sample specify the same CDR3. The rearrangement uses TRBV25-1 and TRBJ1-3; 8 bases map to TRBD1. The CDR3 spans 14 residues. V gave up 3 bases and J gave up 4 bases; unmatched junction bases: 2. Germline CDR1 and CDR2: MGHDK and SYGVNS. CDR3: CASSDQGAGNTIYF. The CDR3 region has the DNA TGTGCCAGCAGTGATCAGGGGGCAGGAAACACCATATATTTT.

This clone is a singleton in its sample. The V call is TRBV19, the J call TRBJ2-5; the D gene is possibly TRBD2 (6 bases). This CDR3 comprises 14 residues. Trimming left V 7 bases short and J 5 bases short, with 17 bases between. From germline, CDR1 is LNHDA and CDR2 SQIVND (reference sequence). CDR3 in DNA: TGTGCCAGTAAGGAGACTGGCCGGGGGGAGACCCAGTACTTC. Its protein product is CASKETGRGETQYF.

V gene TRBV2 combines with J gene TRBJ1-2; 12 bases agree with TRBD1. After removal of 6 bases from V and 4 bases from J, the junction contained 6 bases not matched to a gene. CDR3 length equals 15 residues. The V gene's germline CDR1 is SNHLY and CDR2 FYNNEI. Here the CDR3 reads CASRGTGGRFYGYTF. The CDR3 DNA is TGTGCCAGCAGAGGGACAGGGGGCCGGTTCTATGGCTACACCTTC.

This clone was counted only a few times. The same CDR3 arises from other DNA sequences in this sample as well. The rearrangement links TRBV7-9 to TRBJ2-7; D might be TRBD2 (5 bases). CDR3 length: 12 residues. The V and J ends lost 5 bases and 3 bases respectively, with 8 bases between them. Germline-derived CDR1 and CDR2 are SEHNR and FQNEAQ (reference sequence). Here the CDR3 reads CASSPRGYEQYF. Here the CDR3 DNA reads TGTGCCAGCAGCCCCCGGGGCTACGAGCAGTACTTC.